Reported below is one TCR beta chain. Its antigen is not identified. V was cut by 11 bases and J by 4 bases, with 14 bases left in between. The CDR3 covers 12 residues. Germline V gene data show CDR1 as MNHNS and CDR2 as SASEGT. Clones were read by immunoSEQ multiplex PCR, and TCRdb kept only the in-frame ones, dropping some. The sample consists of about 15,000 clones, 72% of them appearing once. The sample originates from a study of radiotherapy plus CTLA-4 blockade in lung cancer. Study results and limitations: Radiotherapy with ipilimumab was followed by blood expansion of tumor-derived clones.

The TCR was taken from a human donor with non-small cell lung cancer whose response to radiotherapy plus ipilimumab could not be evaluated. The sequenced sample was peripheral blood, obtained from a patient treated with radiotherapy plus ipilimumab. The V gene is TRBV6-1, the J gene TRBJ1-1; D is perhaps TRBD1 (5 bases). The CDR3 sequence is CAHGGYGTEAFF. The CDR3 DNA follows: TGTGCCCACGGGGGGTACGGCACTGAAGCTTTCTTT.